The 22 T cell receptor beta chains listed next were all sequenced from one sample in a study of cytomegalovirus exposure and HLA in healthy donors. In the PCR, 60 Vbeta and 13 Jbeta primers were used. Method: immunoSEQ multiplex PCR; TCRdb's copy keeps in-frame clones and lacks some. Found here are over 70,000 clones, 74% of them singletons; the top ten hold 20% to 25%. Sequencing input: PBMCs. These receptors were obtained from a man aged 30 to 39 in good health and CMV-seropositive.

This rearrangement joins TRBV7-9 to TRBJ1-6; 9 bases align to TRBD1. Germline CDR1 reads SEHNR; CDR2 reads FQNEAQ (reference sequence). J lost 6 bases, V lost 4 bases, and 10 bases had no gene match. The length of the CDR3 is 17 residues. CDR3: CASSSETGGALNSPLHF. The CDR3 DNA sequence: TGTGCCAGCAGCTCAGAAACAGGGGGCGCTCTTAATTCACCCCTCCACTTT.

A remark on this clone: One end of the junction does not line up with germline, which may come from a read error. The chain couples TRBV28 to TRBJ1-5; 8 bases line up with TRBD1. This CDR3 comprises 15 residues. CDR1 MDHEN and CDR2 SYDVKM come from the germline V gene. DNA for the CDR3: TGTGCCAGCAGTTCGGGGACAGGCTACACTCAGCCCCAGAATTTT. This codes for CASSSGTGYTQPQNF.

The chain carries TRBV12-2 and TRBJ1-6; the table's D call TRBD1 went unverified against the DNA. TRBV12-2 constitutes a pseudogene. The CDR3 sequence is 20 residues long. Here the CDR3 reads CASRSSPPEQGTLVDSPLHF. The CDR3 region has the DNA TGTGCAAGTCGCTCCTCTCCACCGGAACAGGGGACCTTAGTGGATTCACCCCTCCACTTT.

The DNA of the CDR3 is TGTGCCAGCAGTTTCATCACAGGGGCAAGGCAGCCCCAGCATTTT. Translated, it gives CASSFITGARQPQHF. The chain links TRBV28 to TRBJ1-5; TRBD1 agrees at 7 bases. Per germline, CDR1 MDHEN and CDR2 SYDVKM. Germline trimming cut 3 bases from V and 7 bases from J; bases unmatched to any gene: 9. This CDR3 comprises 15 residues.

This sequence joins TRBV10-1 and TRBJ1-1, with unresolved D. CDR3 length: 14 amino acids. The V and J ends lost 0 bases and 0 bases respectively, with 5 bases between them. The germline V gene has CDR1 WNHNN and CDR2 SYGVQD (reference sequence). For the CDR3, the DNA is TGCGCCAGCAGTGAGTCGGTAGTGAACACTGAAGCTTTCTTT. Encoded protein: CASSESVVNTEAFF.

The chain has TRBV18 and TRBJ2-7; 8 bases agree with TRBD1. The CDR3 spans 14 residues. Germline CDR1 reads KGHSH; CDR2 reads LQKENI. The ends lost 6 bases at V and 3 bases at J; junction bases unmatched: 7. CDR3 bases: TGTGCCAGCTCTACGGACAGGGAGGTCTACGAGCAGTACTTC. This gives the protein CASSTDREVYEQYF.

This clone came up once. The CDR3 region is CASSRPGQGAPYEQYF. The CDR3 DNA reads TGTGCCAGCAGTCGCCCGGGACAGGGGGCTCCCTACGAGCAGTACTTC. V gene TRBV5-6 combines with J gene TRBJ2-7, with 12 positions matching TRBD1. CDR3 size: 16 residues. Unmatched junction bases numbered 8, after V lost 5 bases and J lost 2 bases. Germline assignment: CDR1 SGHDT and CDR2 YYEEEE. The full variable domain, completed using reference TRBV5-6 and TRBJ2-7, is DAGVTQSPTHLIKTRGQQVTLRCSPKSGHDTVSWYQQALGQGPQFIFQYYEEEERQRGNFPDRFSGHQFPNYSSELNVNALLLGDSALYLCASSRPGQGAPYEQYFGPGTRLTVT.

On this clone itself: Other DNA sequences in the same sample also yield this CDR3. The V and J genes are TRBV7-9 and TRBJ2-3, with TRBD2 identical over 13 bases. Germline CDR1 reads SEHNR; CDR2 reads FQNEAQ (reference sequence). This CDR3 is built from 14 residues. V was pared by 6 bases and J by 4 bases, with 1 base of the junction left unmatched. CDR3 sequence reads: CASRLAGGADTQYF. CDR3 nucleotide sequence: TGTGCCAGCAGACTAGCGGGGGGGGCAGATACGCAGTATTTT.

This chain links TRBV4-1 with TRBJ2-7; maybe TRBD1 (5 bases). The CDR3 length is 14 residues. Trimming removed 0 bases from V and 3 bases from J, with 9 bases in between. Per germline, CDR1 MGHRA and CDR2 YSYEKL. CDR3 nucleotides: TGCGCCAGCAGCCAAGATTTAGGGGTCTACGAGCAGTACTTC. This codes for CASSQDLGVYEQYF.

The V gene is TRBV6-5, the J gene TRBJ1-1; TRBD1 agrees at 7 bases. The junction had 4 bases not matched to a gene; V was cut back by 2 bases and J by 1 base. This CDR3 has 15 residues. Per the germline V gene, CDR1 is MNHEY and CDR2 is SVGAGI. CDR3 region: CASSYSGTANTEAFF. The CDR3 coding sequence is TGTGCCAGCAGTTACAGTGGGACAGCGAACACTGAAGCTTTCTTT.

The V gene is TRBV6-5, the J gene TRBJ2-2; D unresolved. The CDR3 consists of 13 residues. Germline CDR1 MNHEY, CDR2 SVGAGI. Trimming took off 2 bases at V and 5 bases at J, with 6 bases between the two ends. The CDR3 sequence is CASSYGLTGELFF. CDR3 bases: TGTGCCAGCAGTTACGGGCTAACCGGGGAGCTGTTTTTT.

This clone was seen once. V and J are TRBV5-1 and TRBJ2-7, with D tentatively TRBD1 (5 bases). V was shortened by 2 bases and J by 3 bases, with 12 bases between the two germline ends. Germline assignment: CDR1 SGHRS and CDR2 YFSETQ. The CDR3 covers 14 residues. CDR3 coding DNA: TGCGCCAGCAGCTTCGCGCAGGGTGACTACGAGCAGTACTTC. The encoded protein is CASSFAQGDYEQYF.

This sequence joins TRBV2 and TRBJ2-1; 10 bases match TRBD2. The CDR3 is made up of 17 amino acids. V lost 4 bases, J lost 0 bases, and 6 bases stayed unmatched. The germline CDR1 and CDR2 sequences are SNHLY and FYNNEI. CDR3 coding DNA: TGTGCCAGCAGTGGTGAGCGGGAGGGGAGCTCCTACAATGAGCAGTTCTTC. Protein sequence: CASSGEREGSSYNEQFF.

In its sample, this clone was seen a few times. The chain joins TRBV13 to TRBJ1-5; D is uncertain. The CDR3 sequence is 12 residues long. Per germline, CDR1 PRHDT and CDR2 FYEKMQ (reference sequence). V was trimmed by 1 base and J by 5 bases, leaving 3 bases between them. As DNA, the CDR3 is TGTGCCAGCAGCTTAGCGGATCAGCCCCAGCATTTT. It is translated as CASSLADQPQHF.

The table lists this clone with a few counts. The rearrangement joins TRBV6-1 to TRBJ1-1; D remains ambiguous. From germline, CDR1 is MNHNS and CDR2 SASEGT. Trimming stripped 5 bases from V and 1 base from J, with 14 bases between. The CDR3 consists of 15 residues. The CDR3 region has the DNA TGTGCCAGCAGTACCACCGGGAGGAAGAACACTGAAGCTTTCTTT. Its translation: CASSTTGRKNTEAFF.

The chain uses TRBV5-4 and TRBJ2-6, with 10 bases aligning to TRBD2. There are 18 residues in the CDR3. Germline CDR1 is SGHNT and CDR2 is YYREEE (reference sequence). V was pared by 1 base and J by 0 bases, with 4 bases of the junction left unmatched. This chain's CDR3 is CASSLWLAGDSGANVLTF. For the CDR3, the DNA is TGTGCCAGCAGCTTGTGGCTAGCGGGGGACTCTGGGGCCAACGTCCTGACTTTC.

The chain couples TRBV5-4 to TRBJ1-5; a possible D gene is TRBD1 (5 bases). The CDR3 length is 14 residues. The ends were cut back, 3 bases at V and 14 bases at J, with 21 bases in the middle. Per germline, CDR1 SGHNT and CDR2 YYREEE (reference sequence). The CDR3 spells CASSSTPDSPEEHF. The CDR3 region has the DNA TGTGCCAGCAGCTCAACGCCTGACAGCCCTGAAGAGCATTTT.

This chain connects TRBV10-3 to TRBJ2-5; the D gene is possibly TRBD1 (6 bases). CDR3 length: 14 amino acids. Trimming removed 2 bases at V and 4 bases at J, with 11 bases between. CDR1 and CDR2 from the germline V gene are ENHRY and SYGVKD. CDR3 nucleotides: TGTGCCATCAGTGAGGAGGGACATCGAGAGACCCAGTACTTC. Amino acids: CAISEEGHRETQYF.

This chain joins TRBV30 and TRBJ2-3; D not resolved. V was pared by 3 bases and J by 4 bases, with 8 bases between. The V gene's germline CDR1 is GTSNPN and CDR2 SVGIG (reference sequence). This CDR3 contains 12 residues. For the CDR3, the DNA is TGTGCCTGGAGACCGAGTCCAGATACGCAGTATTTT. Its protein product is CAWRPSPDTQYF.

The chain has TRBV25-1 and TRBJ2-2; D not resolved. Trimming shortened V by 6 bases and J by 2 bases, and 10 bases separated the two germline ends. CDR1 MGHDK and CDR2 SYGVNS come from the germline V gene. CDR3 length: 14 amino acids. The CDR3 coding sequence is TGTGCCAGCAGGGGCCAGTTAAACACCGGGGAGCTGTTTTTT. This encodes CASRGQLNTGELFF.

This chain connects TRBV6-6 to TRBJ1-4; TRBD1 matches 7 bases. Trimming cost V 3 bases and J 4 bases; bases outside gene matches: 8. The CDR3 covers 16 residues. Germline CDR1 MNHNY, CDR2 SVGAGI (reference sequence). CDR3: CASSYQGQRRNEKLFF. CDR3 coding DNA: TGTGCCAGCAGTTATCAGGGACAGCGACGTAATGAAAAACTGTTTTTT.

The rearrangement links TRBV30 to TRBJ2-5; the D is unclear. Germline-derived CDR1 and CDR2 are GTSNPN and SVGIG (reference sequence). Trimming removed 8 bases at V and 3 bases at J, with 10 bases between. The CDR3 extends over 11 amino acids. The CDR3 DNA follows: TGTGCCGCAGACCGGGAAGAGACCCAGTACTTC. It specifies CAADREETQYF.